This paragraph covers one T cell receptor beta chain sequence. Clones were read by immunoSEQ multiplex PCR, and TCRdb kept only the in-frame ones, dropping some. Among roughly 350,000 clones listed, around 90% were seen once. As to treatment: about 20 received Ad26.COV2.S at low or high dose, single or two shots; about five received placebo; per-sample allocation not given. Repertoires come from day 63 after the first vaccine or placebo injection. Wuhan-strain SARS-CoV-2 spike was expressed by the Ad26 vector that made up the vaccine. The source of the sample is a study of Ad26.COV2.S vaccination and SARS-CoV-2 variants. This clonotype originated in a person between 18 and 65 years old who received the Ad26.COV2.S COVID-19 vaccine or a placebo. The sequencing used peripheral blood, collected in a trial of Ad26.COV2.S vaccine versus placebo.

CDR3 sequence (DNA): TGTGCCAGCAGTTACTCCAGACAGGGGAACGAGCAGTACTTC. Protein: CASSYSRQGNEQYF. V gene TRBV6-5 combines with J gene TRBJ2-7; 8 nucleotides match TRBD1. Germline CDR1 MNHEY, CDR2 SVGAGI. V was clipped by 0 bases and J by 5 bases; unmatched bases: 3. CDR3 length: 14 amino acids.